The sequence of this T cell receptor beta chain was determined in a study of metastatic and nonmetastatic thyroid tumors. Overall study: A comparison of repertoires was made across blood and tumor or nodule tissue from malignant and benign thyroid patients.

Patients had received no treatment of any kind before thyroid surgery. TCRdb ran MiXCR on the PCR reads. This sample carries about 45,000 clones, about 4.3% of them seen once, and the ten largest clones take about 9.8%. Sequenced: blood. The TCR was taken from a female donor with papillary thyroid cancer or a benign thyroid nodule (not recorded which). Some clones in this sample may be carry-over from other donors' samples.

The CDR3 DNA sequence: TGTGCTAGTGGTTCAAGCCCGAGGGGGGCTGGGGCCAACGTCCTGACTTTC. Amino acid sequence: CASGSSPRGAGANVLTF. The genes are TRBV12-5 and TRBJ2-6; tentatively, D is TRBD1 or TRBD2 (6 bases each). The length of the CDR3 is 17 residues. Trimming cost V 4 bases and J 2 bases, with 15 bases left between them. Germline values: CDR1 LGHNT, CDR2 FRNRAP.